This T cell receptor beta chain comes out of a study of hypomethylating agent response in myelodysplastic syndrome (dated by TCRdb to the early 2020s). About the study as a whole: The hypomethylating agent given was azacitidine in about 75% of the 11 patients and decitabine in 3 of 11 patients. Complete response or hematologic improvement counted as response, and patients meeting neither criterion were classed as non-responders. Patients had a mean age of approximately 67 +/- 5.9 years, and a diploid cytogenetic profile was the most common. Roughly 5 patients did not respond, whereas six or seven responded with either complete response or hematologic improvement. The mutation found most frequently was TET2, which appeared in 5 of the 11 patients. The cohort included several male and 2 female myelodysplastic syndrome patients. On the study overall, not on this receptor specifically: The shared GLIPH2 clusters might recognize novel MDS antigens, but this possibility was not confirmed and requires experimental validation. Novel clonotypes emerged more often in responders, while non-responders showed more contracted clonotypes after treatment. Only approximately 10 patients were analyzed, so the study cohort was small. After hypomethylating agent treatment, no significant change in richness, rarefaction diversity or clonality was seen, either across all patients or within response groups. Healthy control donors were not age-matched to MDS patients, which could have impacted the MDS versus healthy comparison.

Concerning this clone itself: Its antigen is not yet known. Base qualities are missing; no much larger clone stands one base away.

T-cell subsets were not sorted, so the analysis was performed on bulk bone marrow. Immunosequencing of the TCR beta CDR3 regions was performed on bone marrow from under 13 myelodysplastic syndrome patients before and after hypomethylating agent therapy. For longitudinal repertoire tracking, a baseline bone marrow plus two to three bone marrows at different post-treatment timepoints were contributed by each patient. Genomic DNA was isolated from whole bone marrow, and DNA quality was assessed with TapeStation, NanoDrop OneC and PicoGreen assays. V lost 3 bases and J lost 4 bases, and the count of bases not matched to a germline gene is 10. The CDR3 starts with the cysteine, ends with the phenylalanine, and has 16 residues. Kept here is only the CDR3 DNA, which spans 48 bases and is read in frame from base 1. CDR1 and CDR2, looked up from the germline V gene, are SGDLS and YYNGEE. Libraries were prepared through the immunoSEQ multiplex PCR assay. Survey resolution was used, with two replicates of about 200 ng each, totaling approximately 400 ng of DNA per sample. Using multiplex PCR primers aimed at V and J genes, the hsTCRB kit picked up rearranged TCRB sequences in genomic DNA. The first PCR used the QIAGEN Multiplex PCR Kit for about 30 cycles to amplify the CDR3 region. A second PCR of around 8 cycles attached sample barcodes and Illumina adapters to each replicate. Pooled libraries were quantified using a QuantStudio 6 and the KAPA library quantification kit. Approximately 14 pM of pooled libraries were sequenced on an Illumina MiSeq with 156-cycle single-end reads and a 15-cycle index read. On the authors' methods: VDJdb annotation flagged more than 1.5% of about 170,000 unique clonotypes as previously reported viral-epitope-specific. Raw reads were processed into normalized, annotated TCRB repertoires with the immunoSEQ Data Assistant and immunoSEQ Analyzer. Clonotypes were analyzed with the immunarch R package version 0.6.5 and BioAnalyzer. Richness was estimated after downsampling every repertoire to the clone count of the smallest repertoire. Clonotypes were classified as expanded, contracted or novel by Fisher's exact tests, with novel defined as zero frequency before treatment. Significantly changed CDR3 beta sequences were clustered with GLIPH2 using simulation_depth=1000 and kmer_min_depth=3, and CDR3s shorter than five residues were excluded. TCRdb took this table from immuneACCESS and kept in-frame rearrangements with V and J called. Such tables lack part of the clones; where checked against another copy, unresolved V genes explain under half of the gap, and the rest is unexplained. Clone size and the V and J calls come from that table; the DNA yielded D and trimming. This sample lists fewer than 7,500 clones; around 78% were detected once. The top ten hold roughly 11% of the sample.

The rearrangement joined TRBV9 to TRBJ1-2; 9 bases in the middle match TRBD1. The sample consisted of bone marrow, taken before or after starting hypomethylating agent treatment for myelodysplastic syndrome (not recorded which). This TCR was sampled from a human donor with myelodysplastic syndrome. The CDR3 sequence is CASSGRDRENLYGYTF. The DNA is TGTGCCAGCAGCGGCCGGGACAGGGAAAACCTCTATGGCTACACCTTC. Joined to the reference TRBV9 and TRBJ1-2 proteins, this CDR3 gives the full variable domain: DSGVTQTPKHLITATGQRVTLRCSPRSGDLSVYWYQQSLDQGLQFLIQYYNGEERAKGNILERFSAQQFPDLHSELNLSSLELGDSALYFCASSGRDRENLYGYTFGSGTRLTVV.